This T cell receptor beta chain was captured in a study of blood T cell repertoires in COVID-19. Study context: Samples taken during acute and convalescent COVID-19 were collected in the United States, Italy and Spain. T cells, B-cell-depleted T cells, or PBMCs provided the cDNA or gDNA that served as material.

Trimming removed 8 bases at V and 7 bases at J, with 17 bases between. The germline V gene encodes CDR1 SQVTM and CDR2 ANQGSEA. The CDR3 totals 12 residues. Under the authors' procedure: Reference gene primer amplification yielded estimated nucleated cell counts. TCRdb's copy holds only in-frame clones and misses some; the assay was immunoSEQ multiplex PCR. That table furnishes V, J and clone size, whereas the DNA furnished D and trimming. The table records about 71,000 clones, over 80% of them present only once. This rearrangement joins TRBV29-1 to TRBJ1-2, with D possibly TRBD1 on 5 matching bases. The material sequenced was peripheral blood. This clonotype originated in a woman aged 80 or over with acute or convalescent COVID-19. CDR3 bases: TGCAGCTTGCTGGGGGGGGAGGCTGGCTACACCTTC. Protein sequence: CSLLGGEAGYTF.